This is a list of T cell receptor beta chains from one sample in a study of beta chain features in type 1 diabetes. The data were produced by immunoSEQ multiplex PCR, yet TCRdb's version contains in-frame clones alone and is incomplete. The sample consists of about 400,000 clones, 10% to 15% of them appearing once. The material sequenced was naive CD4+ T cells from blood. These receptors were obtained from a man aged 18 to 30 in good health. Each CDR3 is given with its conserved first and last residue. A D gene is named only where the DNA matches it firmly. Clone size is shown for a subset of rows, as once, few, many or a class of expanded clone.

J gene: TRBJ2-1
clone size: few
V gene: TRBV7-9
D gene: NA
CDR3 DNA: TGTGCCAGCAGGCAAATTACAGGGAGCTCCTACAATGAGCAGTTCTTC
CDR3 protein: CASRQITGSSYNEQFF

J gene: TRBJ2-5
clone size: few
V gene: TRBV28
D gene: TRBD2
CDR3 DNA: TGTGCCAGCAGTTCCGGGACTAGCGGGTACCAAGAGACCCAGTACTTC
CDR3 protein: CASSSGTSGYQETQYF

J gene: TRBJ2-5
clone size: once
V gene: TRBV11-2
D gene: TRBD1
CDR3 DNA: TGTGCCAGCAGCTTACGTAGGTCAGGGGGCGATGAGACCCAGTACTTC
CDR3 protein: CASSLRRSGGDETQYF

J gene: TRBJ2-3
clone size: few
V gene: TRBV4-3
D gene: TRBD2
CDR3 DNA: TGCGCCAGCAGCTACTTAGCGGGGGGGACGAGCACAGATACGCAGTATTTT
CDR3 protein: CASSYLAGGTSTDTQYF

J gene: TRBJ2-1
clone size: NA
V gene: TRBV11-2
D gene: TRBD2
CDR3 DNA: TGTGCCAGCAGCCCGACTATGGGGCGTAGCGGGAGGGTATATGAGCAGTTCTTC
CDR3 protein: CASSPTMGRSGRVYEQFF

J gene: TRBJ2-7
clone size: NA
V gene: TRBV28
D gene: TRBD2
CDR3 DNA: TGTGCCAGCAGCCCTGGGACTAGCGGCTACGAGCAGTACTTC
CDR3 protein: CASSPGTSGYEQYF

J gene: TRBJ1-1
clone size: few
V gene: TRBV7-9
D gene: NA
CDR3 DNA: TGTGCCGGAGAAGAGAACACTGAAGCTTTCTTT
CDR3 protein: CAGEENTEAFF

J gene: TRBJ2-3
clone size: few
V gene: TRBV4-3
D gene: TRBD2
CDR3 DNA: TGCGCCAGCAGCCAACAACTAGCGGTGAGCACAGATACGCAGTATTTT
CDR3 protein: CASSQQLAVSTDTQYF

J gene: TRBJ2-1
clone size: NA
V gene: TRBV11-2
D gene: TRBD2
CDR3 DNA: TGTGCCAGCAGCCCAAGGGGGGGACTAGCGGGAAGAAACAATGAGCAGTTCTTC
CDR3 protein: CASSPRGGLAGRNNEQFF

J gene: TRBJ2-7
clone size: NA
V gene: TRBV11-2
D gene: NA
CDR3 DNA: TGTGCCAGCAGATCTACAACAGGGCGCTACTCCTACGAGCAGTACTTC
CDR3 protein: CASRSTTGRYSYEQYF

J gene: TRBJ2-5
clone size: few
V gene: TRBV11-1
D gene: TRBD2
CDR3 DNA: TGTGCCAGCAGCAACGGAAATTCGGGGGGGCAAGAGACCCAGTACTTC
CDR3 protein: CASSNGNSGGQETQYF

J gene: TRBJ1-4
clone size: few
V gene: TRBV10-3
D gene: NA
CDR3 DNA: TGTGCCATCAGTGATCCAGGGGCGGGAAAACTGTTTTTT
CDR3 protein: CAISDPGAGKLFF

J gene: TRBJ2-1
clone size: few
V gene: TRBV30
D gene: TRBD1
CDR3 DNA: TGTGCCTGGAGTTGGGACAGGGTGATCAATGAGCAGTTCTTC
CDR3 protein: CAWSWDRVINEQFF

J gene: TRBJ2-6
clone size: NA
V gene: TRBV30
D gene: TRBD1
CDR3 DNA: TGTGCCTGGAGTGCGAGGGGACAGGCCCGAACCTCTGGGGCCAACGTCCTGACTTTC
CDR3 protein: CAWSARGQARTSGANVLTF

J gene: TRBJ2-7
clone size: NA
V gene: TRBV7-2
D gene: TRBD1
CDR3 DNA: TGTGCCAGCTCGGGGACAGGGGCCTACGAGCAGTACTTC
CDR3 protein: CASSGTGAYEQYF

J gene: TRBJ2-2
clone size: few
V gene: TRBV7-9
D gene: NA
CDR3 DNA: TGTGCCAGCAGCGCGAGAGGGTCTGACACCGGGGAGCTGTTTTTT
CDR3 protein: CASSARGSDTGELFF

J gene: TRBJ1-2
clone size: few
V gene: TRBV28
D gene: TRBD1
CDR3 DNA: TGTGCCAGCAGTGGGACAAGACAGGGCGGTGGCTACACCTTC
CDR3 protein: CASSGTRQGGGYTF

J gene: TRBJ2-5
clone size: NA
V gene: TRBV18
D gene: NA
CDR3 DNA: TGTGCCAGCTCACCATCTACTACGGAGACCCAGTACTTC
CDR3 protein: CASSPSTTETQYF

J gene: TRBJ1-1
clone size: few
V gene: TRBV7-2
D gene: NA
CDR3 DNA: TGTGCCAGCAGCTCTACAGGGTACACTGAAGCTTTCTTT
CDR3 protein: CASSSTGYTEAFF

J gene: TRBJ2-3
clone size: NA
V gene: TRBV7-2
D gene: NA
CDR3 DNA: TGTGCCAGCAGCTTGGAGCACAACACAGATACGCAGTATTTT
CDR3 protein: CASSLEHNTDTQYF

J gene: TRBJ2-3
clone size: NA
V gene: TRBV4-1
D gene: TRBD1
CDR3 DNA: TGCGCCAGCAGCCAACCGGGACAGGGTTCGGATACGCAGTATTTT
CDR3 protein: CASSQPGQGSDTQYF

J gene: TRBJ1-6
clone size: NA
V gene: TRBV5-1
D gene: TRBD1
CDR3 DNA: TGCGCCAGCGGAAGGACAGGGGAATATAATTCACCCCTCCACTTT
CDR3 protein: CASGRTGEYNSPLHF

J gene: TRBJ2-7
clone size: few
V gene: TRBV28
D gene: NA
CDR3 DNA: TGTGCCAGCAGTTTACAGGTATACGAGCAGTACTTC
CDR3 protein: CASSLQVYEQYF

J gene: TRBJ1-5
clone size: NA
V gene: TRBV5-5
D gene: NA
CDR3 DNA: TGTGCCAGCAGCTTGGACAGGGTTCAGCCCCAGCATTTT
CDR3 protein: CASSLDRVQPQHF

J gene: TRBJ1-6
clone size: NA
V gene: TRBV28
D gene: NA
CDR3 DNA: TGTGCCAGCATTAGGGCAGGGATTAATTCACCCCTCCACTTT
CDR3 protein: CASIRAGINSPLHF

J gene: TRBJ2-7
clone size: few
V gene: TRBV9
D gene: NA
CDR3 DNA: TGTGCCAGCAGCGTAGGTCCAGTAAGCTCCTACGAGCAGTACTTC
CDR3 protein: CASSVGPVSSYEQYF

J gene: TRBJ2-5
clone size: NA
V gene: TRBV29-1
D gene: TRBD2
CDR3 DNA: TGCAGCGTTGATACTAGCGGGGGAGTGGGGACCCAGTACTTC
CDR3 protein: CSVDTSGGVGTQYF

J gene: TRBJ2-3
clone size: NA
V gene: TRBV19
D gene: TRBD2
CDR3 DNA: TGTGCCAGTAGTCTCGGGGGGAGCACAGATACGCAGTATTTT
CDR3 protein: CASSLGGSTDTQYF

J gene: TRBJ2-7
clone size: few
V gene: TRBV7-2
D gene: NA
CDR3 DNA: TGTGCCAGCAGCTTACAGGGATCGAGCTACGAGCAGTACTTC
CDR3 protein: CASSLQGSSYEQYF

J gene: TRBJ2-7
clone size: many
V gene: TRBV29-1
D gene: NA
CDR3 DNA: TGCAGCGTTCACACGAACAGGGCACCCTACGAGCAGTACTTC
CDR3 protein: CSVHTNRAPYEQYF

J gene: TRBJ1-4
clone size: NA
V gene: TRBV5-1
D gene: TRBD1
CDR3 DNA: TGCGCCAGCACCGAAACAGGGGGCCCTGAAAAACTGTTTTTT
CDR3 protein: CASTETGGPEKLFF

J gene: TRBJ1-5
clone size: NA
V gene: TRBV7-9
D gene: TRBD1
CDR3 DNA: TGTGCCAGCAGCTTAGGGACAGGGGGAAAATTCAGTCAGCCCCAGCATTTT
CDR3 protein: CASSLGTGGKFSQPQHF

J gene: TRBJ2-4
clone size: NA
V gene: TRBV7-2
D gene: NA
CDR3 DNA: TGTGCCAGCAGCCAGACCAAGGGGCAAAACATTCAGTACTTC
CDR3 protein: CASSQTKGQNIQYF

J gene: TRBJ2-7
clone size: NA
V gene: TRBV18
D gene: TRBD1
CDR3 DNA: TGTGCCAGCTCACCGGGACAGGAGAAGAGATACGAGCAGTACTTC
CDR3 protein: CASSPGQEKRYEQYF

J gene: TRBJ2-1
clone size: NA
V gene: TRBV18
D gene: NA
CDR3 DNA: TGTGCCAGCTCACCAACAGGAAATGAGCAGTTCTTC
CDR3 protein: CASSPTGNEQFF

J gene: TRBJ1-2
clone size: once
V gene: TRBV25-1
D gene: NA
CDR3 DNA: TGTGCCAGTCAGGGGTTCTATGGCTACACCTTC
CDR3 protein: CASQGFYGYTF

J gene: TRBJ2-7
clone size: few
V gene: TRBV5-8
D gene: NA
CDR3 DNA: TGTGCCAGCAGCTTCAGGGTCAACGAGCAGTACTTC
CDR3 protein: CASSFRVNEQYF

J gene: TRBJ2-7
clone size: few
V gene: TRBV7-2
D gene: NA
CDR3 DNA: TGTGCCAGCAGCTTAGAAGCGGTGGTGCAGAACTTC
CDR3 protein: CASSLEAVVQNF

J gene: TRBJ1-3
clone size: NA
V gene: TRBV5-4
D gene: NA
CDR3 DNA: TGTGCCAGCAGCTTGGACCAGTTATCTGGAAACACCATATATTTT
CDR3 protein: CASSLDQLSGNTIYF

J gene: TRBJ2-7
clone size: few
V gene: TRBV4-2
D gene: TRBD1
CDR3 DNA: TGTGCCAGCAGACAACAGGGGACCACCTACGAGCAGTACTTC
CDR3 protein: CASRQQGTTYEQYF

J gene: TRBJ2-3
clone size: NA
V gene: TRBV5-4
D gene: NA
CDR3 DNA: TGTGCCAGCAGCTTAGATTACTCAGATACGCAGTATTTT
CDR3 protein: CASSLDYSDTQYF

J gene: TRBJ1-4
clone size: few
V gene: TRBV30
D gene: TRBD1
CDR3 DNA: TGTGCCTGGAGGAGGGGACAGAATGAAAAACTGTTTTTT
CDR3 protein: CAWRRGQNEKLFF

J gene: TRBJ2-7
clone size: NA
V gene: TRBV7-2
D gene: NA
CDR3 DNA: TGTGCCAGCAGCTTAGAAGCGGGCCCGCCCTACGAGCAGTACTTC
CDR3 protein: CASSLEAGPPYEQYF

J gene: TRBJ1-2
clone size: NA
V gene: TRBV4-3
D gene: NA
CDR3 DNA: TGCGCCAGCAGCCAAATCCAGGGACGGTTGGAGGGCTATGGCTACACCTTC
CDR3 protein: CASSQIQGRLEGYGYTF

J gene: TRBJ2-1
clone size: NA
V gene: TRBV6-5
D gene: NA
CDR3 DNA: TGTGCCAGCAGTTACTGGGCCGGGGATGAGCAGTTCTTC
CDR3 protein: CASSYWAGDEQFF

J gene: TRBJ2-7
clone size: NA
V gene: TRBV5-6
D gene: NA
CDR3 DNA: TGTGCCAGTAAACAGGGAATATCCTACGAGCAGTACTTC
CDR3 protein: CASKQGISYEQYF

J gene: TRBJ1-2
clone size: few
V gene: TRBV28
D gene: NA
CDR3 DNA: TGTGCCAGTCGGGCGGGCTATGGCTACACCTTC
CDR3 protein: CASRAGYGYTF

J gene: TRBJ2-3
clone size: few
V gene: TRBV7-9
D gene: TRBD2
CDR3 DNA: TGTGCCAGCAGCCCCAGCGGGAGGGCCTATGCAGATACGCAGTATTTT
CDR3 protein: CASSPSGRAYADTQYF

J gene: TRBJ1-4
clone size: NA
V gene: TRBV7-9
D gene: TRBD1
CDR3 DNA: TGTGCCAGCAGCGCCCGACAGGGTAGGGAAAAACTGTTTTTT
CDR3 protein: CASSARQGREKLFF

J gene: TRBJ2-1
clone size: NA
V gene: TRBV9
D gene: NA
CDR3 DNA: TGTGCCAGCAGCGTAGAGGTCGACGGGTACTCCTACAATGAGCAGTTCTTC
CDR3 protein: CASSVEVDGYSYNEQFF

J gene: TRBJ2-7
clone size: NA
V gene: TRBV7-9
D gene: NA
CDR3 DNA: TGTGCCAGCAGCTCTTTGTACGAGCAGTACTTC
CDR3 protein: CASSSLYEQYF

J gene: TRBJ2-7
clone size: NA
V gene: TRBV6-1
D gene: TRBD1
CDR3 DNA: TGTGCCAGCAGTGAAACAGGGGGCTGGGACGAGCAGTACTTC
CDR3 protein: CASSETGGWDEQYF

J gene: TRBJ1-1
clone size: NA
V gene: TRBV5-4
D gene: NA
CDR3 DNA: TGTGCCAGCAGCCCCGAAAGGGGAGGCACTGAAGCTTTCTTT
CDR3 protein: CASSPERGGTEAFF